A single sample is the source of the 27 T cell receptor beta chains below, sequenced in a study of OX40 agonist ivuxolimab in advanced cancers. TCRdb's table, derived via immunoSEQ multiplex PCR, lists solely in-frame clones and lacks some. Counted here are tens of thousands of clones, about four fifths occurring once; the ten biggest clones make up under 25%. The material was CD4+ or CD8+ T cells sorted from blood, obtained in a trial of the OX40 agonist ivuxolimab. These TCRs come from an adult with an advanced solid tumor such as melanoma, head and neck, liver or kidney cancer.

This clone was picked up one time. The V and J genes are TRBV9 and TRBJ2-2; D uncertain. CDR1 is SGDLS and CDR2 is YYNGEE in the germline V gene. This CDR3 contains 13 residues. The germline V and J ends were trimmed by 0 bases and 6 bases, with 6 bases remaining between them. This CDR3 reads CASSVGGSGELFF. Here the CDR3 DNA reads TGTGCCAGCAGCGTAGGGGGTTCCGGGGAGCTGTTTTTT.

Only a few counts were recorded for this clone. V usage is TRBV5-6 and J usage is TRBJ2-5; weak D call: TRBD1 (6 bases). This CDR3 spans 15 amino acids. Germline V gene data show CDR1 as SGHDT and CDR2 as YYEEEE. V lost 3 bases and J lost 2, with 14 bases in between. CDR3 sequence: CASSYGTMRQETQYF. The CDR3 DNA reads as TGTGCCAGCAGCTATGGGACAATGCGGCAAGAGACCCAGTACTTC.

The chain is built from TRBV6-5 and TRBJ2-7; TRBD1 aligns across 12 bases. V shed 7 bases, J shed 6 bases, and the junction held 4 bases outside the gene matches. The germline V gene encodes CDR1 MNHEY and CDR2 SVGAGI. CDR3 size: 13 residues. The CDR3, as DNA: TGTGCCAGCACTGGGACAGGGGGCGCCGAGCAGTACTTC. Amino acid sequence: CASTGTGGAEQYF.

The gene calls are TRBV2 and TRBJ2-7, with TRBD1 identical over 10 bases. The CDR3 loop spans 13 amino acids. The V gene end was trimmed by 10 bases and the J gene end by 5 bases; junction bases not matched to a gene: 8. Germline assignment: CDR1 SNHLY and CDR2 FYNNEI. This CDR3 is CATFRDRGNEQYF. CDR3 sequence (DNA): TGTGCCACCTTCCGGGACAGGGGCAACGAGCAGTACTTC. The complete variable domain, with remaining parts taken from reference TRBV2 and TRBJ2-7, reads EPEVTQTPSHQVTQMGQEVILRCVPISNHLYFYWYRQILGQKVEFLVSFYNNEISEKSEIFDDQFSVERPDGSNFTLKIRSTKLEDSAMYFCATFRDRGNEQYFGPGTRLTVT.

The V and J genes are TRBV28 and TRBJ2-7; 7 bases fit TRBD1. Per the germline V gene, CDR1 is MDHEN and CDR2 is SYDVKM. V was pared by 5 bases and J by 2 bases, with 12 bases of the junction left unmatched. This CDR3 has 16 amino acids. The CDR3 spells CASSQDLGDRAYEQYF. For the CDR3, the DNA is TGTGCCAGCAGTCAGGACCTCGGGGACAGAGCCTACGAGCAGTACTTC.

This sequence joins TRBV11-2 and TRBJ2-1, with D perhaps matching TRBD1 or TRBD2 (5 bases each). Trimming shortened V by 5 bases and J by 7 bases, and 18 bases separated the two germline ends. This CDR3 is built from 15 residues. CDR1 is SGHAT, CDR2 FQNNGV, per germline. The DNA for the CDR3 is TGTGCCAGCAGCGACACTCCGGGGAACAGGAATGAGCAGTTCTTC. This translates into CASSDTPGNRNEQFF.

The chain is built from TRBV2 and TRBJ2-3, with 12 bases aligning to TRBD1. Germline CDR1 SNHLY, CDR2 FYNNEI. This CDR3 has 16 amino acids. The junction had 9 bases not matched to a gene; V was cut back by 7 bases and J by 4 bases. The CDR3 coding sequence is TGTGCCAGCAATAACCGGGACAGGGGGCGAGCAGATACGCAGTATTTT. Residues: CASNNRDRGRADTQYF.

This clone showed up just once. The CDR3 loop reads CASRVAQKANTGELFF. Here the CDR3 DNA reads TGTGCCAGCAGAGTCGCGCAGAAAGCGAACACCGGGGAGCTGTTTTTT. The V and J genes are TRBV2 and TRBJ2-2; no reliable D call. The V gene's germline CDR1 is SNHLY and CDR2 FYNNEI. V was clipped by 6 bases and J by 0 bases, with 14 bases between them. The CDR3 consists of 16 residues.

The chain uses TRBV19 and TRBJ2-7, with 10 bases identical to TRBD1. This CDR3 region has 15 residues. The germline CDR1 and CDR2 sequences are LNHDA and SQIVND (reference sequence). J lost 2 bases, V lost 5 bases, and 6 bases had no gene match. CDR3 DNA: TGTGCCAGTAGTCGCCGGGACAGGGGTACCTACGAGCAGTACTTC. It yields the protein CASSRRDRGTYEQYF.

The chain recombines TRBV5-4 with TRBJ2-3; perhaps TRBD2 as D (5 bases). The germline gives CDR1 SGHNT, CDR2 YYREEE (reference sequence). CDR3 length equals 14 residues. Trimming left V 4 bases short and J 2 bases short, with 11 bases between. This CDR3 reads CASSLRTPTDTQYF. Written as DNA, the CDR3 is TGTGCCAGCAGCCTCCGGACTCCCACAGATACGCAGTATTTT.

This chain uses TRBV29-1 with TRBJ2-6, with a weak D call TRBD2 (6 bases). Germline CDR1 reads SQVTM; CDR2 reads ANQGSEA. The CDR3 sequence is 16 residues long. V was shortened by 4 bases and J by 0 bases, with 13 bases between the two germline ends. Here the CDR3 DNA reads TGCAGCGTTGGAGGAGGGCACCCCTCTGGGGCCAACGTCCTGACTTTC. It is translated as CSVGGGHPSGANVLTF. The whole variable domain, filled in from reference TRBV29-1 and TRBJ2-6, reads SAVISQKPSRDICQRGTSLTIQCQVDSQVTMMFWYRQQPGQSLTLIATANQGSEATYESGFVIDKFPISRPNLTFSTLTVSNMSPEDSSIYLCSVGGGHPSGANVLTFGAGSRLTVL.

This sequence joins TRBV27 and TRBJ1-2; D uncertain. V dropped 2 bases and J dropped 4 bases, with 11 bases sitting between them. The germline V gene encodes CDR1 MNHEY and CDR2 SMNVEV (reference sequence). The CDR3 spans 14 residues. CDR3 sequence reads: CASSLNIGFYGYTF. The CDR3 nucleotides read TGTGCCAGCAGTTTAAACATAGGATTCTATGGCTACACCTTC.

The chain is built from TRBV6-5 and TRBJ2-2; a possible D gene is TRBD2 (6 bases). CDR1 and CDR2 (germline): MNHEY, SVGAGI. CDR3 length equals 15 residues. V was pared by 8 bases and J by 2 bases, with 15 bases between. The CDR3 region is CASGPPGGNTGELFF. In DNA, the CDR3 is TGTGCCAGCGGCCCCCCCGGGGGTAACACCGGGGAGCTGTTTTTT.

The genes are TRBV13 and TRBJ2-7; a possible D gene is TRBD1 (6 bases). V lost 5 bases and J lost 1, with 12 bases in between. This CDR3 contains 14 residues. The germline gives CDR1 PRHDT, CDR2 FYEKMQ (reference sequence). Here the CDR3 DNA reads TGTGCCAGCAGCCTTCGGGACACTTCCTACGAGCAGTACTTC. It specifies CASSLRDTSYEQYF.

The chain links TRBV6-4 to TRBJ2-1; TRBD2 matches at 10 bases. The V segment lost 6 bases and the J segment 8 bases; nucleotides outside the gene matches: 13. Germline CDR1 MRHNA, CDR2 SNTAGT. The CDR3 contains 16 residues. The CDR3 is CASSTTASGGPDEQFF. CDR3 sequence (DNA): TGTGCCAGCAGCACGACCGCTAGCGGGGGCCCCGATGAGCAGTTCTTC.

V is TRBV5-5 and J is TRBJ2-2; D possibly corresponds to TRBD2 (6 bases). Trimming took 3 bases from V and 7 from J, leaving 19 bases between them. The germline V gene has CDR1 SGHKS and CDR2 YYEKEE (reference sequence). The CDR3 contains 16 residues. The CDR3 coding sequence is TGTGCCAGCAGCTGGGGACGGGGAGGAACAGGCGGGGAGCTGTTTTTT. Translating gives CASSWGRGGTGGELFF.

This sequence joins TRBV7-8 and TRBJ1-5, with D possibly being TRBD1 (6 bases). The CDR3 covers 15 residues. Per germline, CDR1 SGHVS and CDR2 FQNEAQ. With 3 bases removed from V and 4 bases from J, the gap between germline ends came to 13 bases. The CDR3 loop is CASSLDRYVNQPQHF. The CDR3 nucleotides read TGTGCCAGCAGCTTGGACAGATACGTAAATCAGCCCCAGCATTTT.

The chain carries TRBV4-3 and TRBJ2-2; D might be TRBD1 or TRBD2, each matching 6 bases. The CDR3 spans 15 residues. Trimming took off 4 bases at V and 7 bases at J, with 16 bases between the two ends. The germline V gene has CDR1 LGHNA and CDR2 YSLEER. The CDR3 DNA sequence: TGCGCCAGCAGCCGTTCGGGGGCGATATACGGGGAGCTGTTTTTT. As protein: CASSRSGAIYGELFF.

This clone was counted between two and nine times. The genes are TRBV21-1 and TRBJ2-5. TRBV21-1 is a known pseudogene. This CDR3 has 17 amino acids. CDR3 in amino acids: CATRGWAAYNTRETQYF. The CDR3 DNA reads TGTGCCACCCGAGGCTGGGCCGCGTACAACACCCGAGAGACCCAGTACTTC.

The rearrangement uses TRBV4-2 and TRBJ1-3, with D possibly TRBD1 on 6 matching bases. Trimming cost V 0 bases and J 3 bases, with 12 bases left between them. This CDR3 region has 16 residues. CDR1 is LGHNA and CDR2 is YNFKEQ in the germline V gene. The CDR3 protein is CASSQDGTGRGNTIYF. CDR3 coding DNA: TGTGCCAGCAGCCAAGACGGCACAGGGCGTGGAAACACCATATATTTT.

This chain links TRBV9 with TRBJ2-4, with D unclear. The CDR3 spans 14 residues. Germline V gives CDR1 SGDLS, CDR2 YYNGEE. Trimming left V 0 bases short and J 8 bases short, with 12 bases between. The CDR3 spells CASSVGSVGDIQYF. The CDR3 DNA is TGTGCCAGCAGCGTAGGTTCTGTTGGGGACATTCAGTACTTC.

The chain recombines TRBV2 with TRBJ1-3; D gene uncertain. V lost 8 bases, J lost 0 bases, and 11 bases lay in between. CDR3 length: 14 amino acids. Germline V gene lookup returns CDR1 SNHLY and CDR2 FYNNEI. The CDR3 spells CASQDAISGNTIYF. CDR3 in DNA: TGTGCCAGCCAGGACGCGATCTCTGGAAACACCATATATTTT.

In this sample, this clone turned up a few times. V is TRBV27 and J is TRBJ1-1; 10 positions agree with TRBD1. The V and J ends lost 6 bases and 7 bases, in that order; junction bases with no gene match: 8. The CDR3 covers 14 residues. Germline CDR1 is MNHEY and CDR2 is SMNVEV (reference sequence). The DNA of the CDR3 is TGTGCCAGCAGAAGACAGGGGGCCGGAGGTGAAGCTTTCTTT. Its translation is CASRRQGAGGEAFF.

V usage is TRBV21-1 and J usage is TRBJ2-7; TRBD2 is the table's D call and was not checked against the DNA. TRBV21-1 is designated a pseudogene. CDR3 length: 15 residues. The CDR3 spells CASSRARDRAYEQYF. DNA for the CDR3: TGTGCCAGCAGCAGGGCACGGGATAGGGCCTACGAGCAGTACTTC.

This clone is judged medium-sized. The genes are TRBV2 and TRBJ1-2; D gene unclear. Trimming shortened V by 5 bases and J by 3 bases, and 16 bases separated the two germline ends. This CDR3 has 15 residues. Germline CDR1 is SNHLY and CDR2 is FYNNEI. CDR3 DNA: TGTGCCAGCAGTCCCTTAAGGGCCGGCGACTATGGCTACACCTTC. Protein sequence: CASSPLRAGDYGYTF.

As for this clone: Distinct nucleotide sequences in the sample also encode this CDR3. V is TRBV28 and J is TRBJ2-7; D tentatively reads TRBD1 or TRBD2 (5 bases each). This CDR3 is 14 amino acids long. Germline-derived CDR1 and CDR2 are MDHEN and SYDVKM. The germline V and J ends were trimmed by 2 bases and 3 bases, with 11 bases remaining between them. The CDR3: CASSLTGTGYEQYF. In DNA form, the CDR3 reads TGTGCCAGCAGTTTAACCGGGACGGGCTACGAGCAGTACTTC.

This rearrangement joins TRBV27 to TRBJ1-2; D not resolved. Trimming shortened V by 0 bases and J by 3 bases, and 5 bases separated the two germline ends. From germline, CDR1 is MNHEY and CDR2 SMNVEV (reference sequence). The CDR3 covers 13 residues. In DNA form, the CDR3 reads TGTGCCAGCAGTTTATCTTTGGACTATGGCTACACCTTC. Translating gives CASSLSLDYGYTF.